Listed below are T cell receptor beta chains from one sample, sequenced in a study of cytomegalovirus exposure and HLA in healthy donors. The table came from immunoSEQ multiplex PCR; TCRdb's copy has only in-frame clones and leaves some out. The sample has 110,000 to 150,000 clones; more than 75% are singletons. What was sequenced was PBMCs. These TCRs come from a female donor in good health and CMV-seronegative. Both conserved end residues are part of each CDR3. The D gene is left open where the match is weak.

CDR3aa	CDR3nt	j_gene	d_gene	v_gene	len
CASSLRGRRSGANVLTF	TGCGCCAGCAGTCTTAGAGGGCGTCGCTCTGGGGCCAACGTCCTGACTTTC	TRBJ2-6	.	TRBV23-1	17
CASSPIGLAGKDEQYF	TGTGCCAGCAGCCCCATAGGGCTAGCGGGGAAAGACGAGCAGTACTTC	TRBJ2-7	TRBD2	TRBV5-4	16
CASSQGWGQGSDTQYF	TGCGCCAGCAGCCAAGGGTGGGGTCAGGGATCAGATACGCAGTATTTT	TRBJ2-3	.	TRBV4-3	16
CASSPGLASDTQYF	TGTGCCAGCAGCCCGGGACTAGCTTCAGATACGCAGTATTTT	TRBJ2-3	TRBD2	TRBV9	14
CASSQDPGNPYNEQFF	TGCGCCAGCAGCCAAGACCCAGGGAATCCCTACAATGAGCAGTTCTTC	TRBJ2-1	.	TRBV4-1	16
CASSQQATNEKLFF	TGTGCCAGCAGCCAACAGGCAACTAATGAAAAACTGTTTTTT	TRBJ1-4	.	TRBV6-1	14
CASSRGNTEAFF	TGTGCCAGTAGCAGAGGGAACACTGAAGCTTTCTTT	TRBJ1-1	.	TRBV19	12
CASSFLTSGGTDTQYF	TGTGCCAGCAGCTTCCTGACTAGCGGGGGCACAGATACGCAGTATTTT	TRBJ2-3	TRBD2	TRBV7-6	16
CASSLMTRGEQFF	TGTGCCAGCAGCTTAATGACCCGCGGGGAGCAGTTCTTC	TRBJ2-1	.	TRBV11-2	13
CASRPGTGGNEQFF	TGTGCCAGCAGACCCGGGACAGGGGGCAATGAGCAGTTCTTC	TRBJ2-1	TRBD1	TRBV6-6	14